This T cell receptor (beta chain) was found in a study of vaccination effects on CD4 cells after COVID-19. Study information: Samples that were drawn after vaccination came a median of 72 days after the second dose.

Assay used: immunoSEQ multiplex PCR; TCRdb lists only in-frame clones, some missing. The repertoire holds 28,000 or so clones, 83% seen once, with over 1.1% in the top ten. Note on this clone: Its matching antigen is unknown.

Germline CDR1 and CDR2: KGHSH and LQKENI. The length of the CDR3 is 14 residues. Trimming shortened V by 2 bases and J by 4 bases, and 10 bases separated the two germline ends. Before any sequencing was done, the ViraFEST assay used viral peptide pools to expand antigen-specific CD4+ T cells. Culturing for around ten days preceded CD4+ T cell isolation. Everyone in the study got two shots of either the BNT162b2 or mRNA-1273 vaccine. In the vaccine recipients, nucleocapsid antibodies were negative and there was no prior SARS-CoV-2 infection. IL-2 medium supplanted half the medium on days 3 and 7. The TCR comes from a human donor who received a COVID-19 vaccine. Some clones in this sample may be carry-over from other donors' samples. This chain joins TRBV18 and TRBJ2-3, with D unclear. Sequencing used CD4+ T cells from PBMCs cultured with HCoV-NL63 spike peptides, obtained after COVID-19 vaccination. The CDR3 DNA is TGTGCCAGCTCACCAGAAGGGTTCGCAGATACGCAGTATTTT. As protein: CASSPEGFADTQYF.